This T cell receptor beta chain emerged from a study of cytomegalovirus exposure and HLA in healthy donors. Study results and limitations: Later analysis demonstrated an association between a missense DCLRE1C variant and TCR beta V- and J-gene trimming. Across donors, most TCRs were seen rarely, yet some public ones were widespread.

Trimming stripped 1 base from V and 2 bases from J, with 19 bases between. Germline V gives CDR1 SGHRS, CDR2 YFSETQ. The CDR3 consists of 17 residues. With respect to this clone: Its target is unknown.

PCR primers comprised 60 Vbeta and 13 Jbeta primers. TCRdb's table, derived via immunoSEQ multiplex PCR, lists solely in-frame clones and lacks some. The profile shows under 250,000 clones, over 75% of them singletons. The genes are TRBV5-1 and TRBJ2-7; the D gene is possibly TRBD1 (6 bases). The source of this sequence is a male donor in good health and CMV-seronegative. The source material was PBMCs. The CDR3, as DNA: TGCGCCAGCAGCTTGTATATTGTCAGGGGAATCGCCTACGAGCAGTACTTC. This encodes CASSLYIVRGIAYEQYF.